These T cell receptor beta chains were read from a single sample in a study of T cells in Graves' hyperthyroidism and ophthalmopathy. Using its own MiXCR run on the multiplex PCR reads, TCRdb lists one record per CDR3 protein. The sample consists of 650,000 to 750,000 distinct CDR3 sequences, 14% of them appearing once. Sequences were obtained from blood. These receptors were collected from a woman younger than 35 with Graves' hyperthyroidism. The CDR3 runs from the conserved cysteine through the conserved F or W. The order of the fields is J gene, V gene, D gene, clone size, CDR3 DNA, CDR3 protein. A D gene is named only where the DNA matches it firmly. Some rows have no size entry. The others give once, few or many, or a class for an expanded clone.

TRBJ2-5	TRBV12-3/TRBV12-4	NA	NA	TGTGCCAGCAGGAGGGGCCTCGGAGAGACCCAGTACTTC	CASRRGLGETQYF
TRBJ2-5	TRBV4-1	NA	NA	TGCGCCAGCAGCCAAAACCCCCAAGAGACCCAGTACTTC	CASSQNPQETQYF
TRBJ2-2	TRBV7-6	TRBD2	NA	TGTGCCAGCAGCCGGGGACTAGCGGGGTTCACCGGGGAGCTGTTTTTT	CASSRGLAGFTGELFF
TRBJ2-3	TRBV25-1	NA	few	TGTGCCAGCAGTGAGGGCAGGGCATATACGCAGTATTTT	CASSEGRAYTQYF
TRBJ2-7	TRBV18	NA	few	TGTGCCAGCTCACCGCCTAGCAAGTACGAGCAGTACTTC	CASSPPSKYEQYF
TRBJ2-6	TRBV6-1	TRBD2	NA	TGTGCCAGCAGCCGCGGGGGGAGGGCTGGGGCCAACGTCCTGACTTTC	CASSRGGRAGANVLTF
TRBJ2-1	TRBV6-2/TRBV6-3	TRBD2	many	TGTGCCAGCAGCCTCGGGGGGCTAGCGGGATCTACGAGCTCCTACAATGAGCAGTTCTTC	CASSLGGLAGSTSSYNEQFF
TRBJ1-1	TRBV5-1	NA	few	TGCGCCAGCAGTTATGGAGACAGGTCCACTGAAGCTTTCTTT	CASSYGDRSTEAFF
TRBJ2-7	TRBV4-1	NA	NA	TGCGCCAGCAGCCAAGATAATCTCCCCTACGAGCAGTACTTC	CASSQDNLPYEQYF
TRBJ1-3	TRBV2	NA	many	TGTGCCAGCAGACCGGGGATAAAAGCGGCCGGAAACACCATATATTTT	CASRPGIKAAGNTIYF
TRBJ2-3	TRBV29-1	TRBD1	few	TGCAGCGTTGATGAGGACAGGGGACGCACAGATACGCAGTATTTT	CSVDEDRGRTDTQYF
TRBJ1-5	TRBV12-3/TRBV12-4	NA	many	TGTGCCAGCGGGGATGAAGGCAATCAGCCCCAGCATTTT	CASGDEGNQPQHF
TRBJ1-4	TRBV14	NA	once	TGTGCCAGCAGCCCCTCGGGCAGGGCTAGTGAAAAACTGTTTTTT	CASSPSGRASEKLFF
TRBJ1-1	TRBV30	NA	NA	TGTGCCTGGACGGGACACAGGAACACTGAAGCTTTCTTT	CAWTGHRNTEAFF
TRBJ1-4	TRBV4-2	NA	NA	TGTGCCAGCAGCCAAGATACCCTGACAGATGAAAAACTGTTTTTT	CASSQDTLTDEKLFF
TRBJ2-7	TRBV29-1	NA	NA	TGCAGCGTTCAGGGGTACGAGCAGTACTTC	CSVQGYEQYF
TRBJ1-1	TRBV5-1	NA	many	TGCGCCAGCAATCCGACAGGCCGATTGGGGACTGAAGCTTTCTTT	CASNPTGRLGTEAFF
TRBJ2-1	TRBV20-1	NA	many	TGCAGTGCTAGACAAATGGGCAGCCGCTCCTACAATGAGCAGTTCTTC	CSARQMGSRSYNEQFF
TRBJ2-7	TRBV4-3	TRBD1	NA	TGCGCCAGCAGCCAAGGTCAGCGGACAGGGGCCTTCTACGAGCAGTACTTC	CASSQGQRTGAFYEQYF
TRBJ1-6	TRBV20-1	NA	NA	TGCAGTGCTAGCCGGGACACGGAGTCACCCCTCCACTTT	CSASRDTESPLHF
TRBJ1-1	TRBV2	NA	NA	TGTGCCTGTACCCGAACAGGGATCACTGAAGCTTTCTTT	CACTRTGITEAFF
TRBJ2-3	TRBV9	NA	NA	TGTGCCAGCAGCGTAGCTAGCAGCACAGATACGCAGTATTTT	CASSVASSTDTQYF
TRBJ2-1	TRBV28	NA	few	TGTGCCAGCACTCCGGCCGATGGGGATGAGCAGTTCTTC	CASTPADGDEQFF
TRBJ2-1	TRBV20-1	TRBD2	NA	TGCAGTGCTCCTCCTAGCGGGAGCTCCTACAATGAGCAGTTCTTC	CSAPPSGSSYNEQFF
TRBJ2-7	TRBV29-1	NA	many	TGCAGCGTCGCCTGGCGCGAACCCTACGAGCAGTACTTC	CSVAWREPYEQYF
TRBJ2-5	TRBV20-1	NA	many	TGCAGTGCTAGAGATGGGGCAGGGACCCAAGAGACCCAGTACTTC	CSARDGAGTQETQYF
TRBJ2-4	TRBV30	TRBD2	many	TGTGCCTGGACTAGCGGGTGGGGAAAAAACATTCAGTACTTC	CAWTSGWGKNIQYF
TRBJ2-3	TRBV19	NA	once	TGTGCCAGTAGTCAGGGACTGTGGGCAGATACGCAGTATTTT	CASSQGLWADTQYF
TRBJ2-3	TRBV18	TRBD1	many	TGTGCCAGCTCCCCCCGGACAGGGTCACCCGATACGCAGTATTTT	CASSPRTGSPDTQYF
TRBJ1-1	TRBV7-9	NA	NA	TGTGCCAGCAGCCTAAGGGCACCTATTGAAGCTTTCTTT	CASSLRAPIEAFF
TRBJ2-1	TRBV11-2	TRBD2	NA	TGTGCCAGCAGCCGAGATGGACTAGATGGAAACAATGAGCAGTTCTTC	CASSRDGLDGNNEQFF
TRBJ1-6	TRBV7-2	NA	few	TGTGCCAGCAGCTACCTCGGGCCTAATTCACCCCTCCACTTT	CASSYLGPNSPLHF
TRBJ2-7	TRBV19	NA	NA	TGTGCCAGTAGTATCTCTGGGGGGACAGCCGACTTCGGCTCCTACGAGCAGTACTTC	CASSISGGTADFGSYEQYF
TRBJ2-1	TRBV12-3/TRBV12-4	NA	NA	TGTGCCAGCAGCCACCCCCTCCGTAATTCCTACAATGAGCAGTTCTTC	CASSHPLRNSYNEQFF
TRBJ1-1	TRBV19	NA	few	TGTGCCAGTAGTACCGGGGGGCCAATGAACACTGAAGCTTTCTTT	CASSTGGPMNTEAFF
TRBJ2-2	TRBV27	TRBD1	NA	TGTGCCAGCAGTGGAACCGGGACAGGGCCCGGGGAGCTGTTTTTT	CASSGTGTGPGELFF
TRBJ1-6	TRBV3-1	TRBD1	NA	TGTGCCAGCACTCCTGGGACAGGGGGTTCACCCCTCCACTTT	CASTPGTGGSPLHF
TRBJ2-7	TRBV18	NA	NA	TGTGCCAGCTCACCCCTAGACCTCTACGAGCAGTACTTC	CASSPLDLYEQYF
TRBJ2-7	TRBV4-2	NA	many	TGTGCCAGCAGCCAGCAGGAGGGCGGCCGCGAGCAGTACTTC	CASSQQEGGREQYF
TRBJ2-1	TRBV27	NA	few	TGTGCCAGCAGTAAGACCATATACAATGAGCAGTTCTTC	CASSKTIYNEQFF